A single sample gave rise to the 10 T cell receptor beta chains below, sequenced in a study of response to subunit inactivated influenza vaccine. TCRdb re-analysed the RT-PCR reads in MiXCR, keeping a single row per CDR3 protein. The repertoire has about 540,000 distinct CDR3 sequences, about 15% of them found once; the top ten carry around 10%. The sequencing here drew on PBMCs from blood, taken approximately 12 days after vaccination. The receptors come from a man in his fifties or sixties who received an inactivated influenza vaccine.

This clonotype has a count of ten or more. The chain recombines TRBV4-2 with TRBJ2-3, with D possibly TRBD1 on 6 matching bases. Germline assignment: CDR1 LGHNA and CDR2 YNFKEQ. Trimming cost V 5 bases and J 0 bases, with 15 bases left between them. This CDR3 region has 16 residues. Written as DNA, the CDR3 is TGTGCCAGCAGCTTACAGGGACGTACTAGCACAGATACGCAGTATTTT. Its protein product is CASSLQGRTSTDTQYF.

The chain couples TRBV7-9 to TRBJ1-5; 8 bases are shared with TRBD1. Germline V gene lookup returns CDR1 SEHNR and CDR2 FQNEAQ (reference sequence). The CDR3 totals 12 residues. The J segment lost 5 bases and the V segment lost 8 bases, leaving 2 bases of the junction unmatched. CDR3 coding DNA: TGTGCCAGCGGACAGGGTGATCAGCCCCAGCATTTT. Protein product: CASGQGDQPQHF.

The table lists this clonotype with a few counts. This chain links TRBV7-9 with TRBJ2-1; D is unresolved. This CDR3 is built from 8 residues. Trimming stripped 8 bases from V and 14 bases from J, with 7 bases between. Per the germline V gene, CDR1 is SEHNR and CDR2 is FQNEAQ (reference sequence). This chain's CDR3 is CASPGEFF. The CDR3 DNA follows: TGTGCCAGCCCAGGCGAGTTCTTC.

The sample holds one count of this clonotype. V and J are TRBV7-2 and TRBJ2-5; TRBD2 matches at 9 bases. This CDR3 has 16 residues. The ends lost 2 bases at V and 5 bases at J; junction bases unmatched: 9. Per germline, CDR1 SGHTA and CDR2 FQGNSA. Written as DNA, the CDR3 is TGTGCCAGCAGCTTACTAGCGGGAAGCGGGGCTGAGACCCAGTACTTC. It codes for CASSLLAGSGAETQYF.

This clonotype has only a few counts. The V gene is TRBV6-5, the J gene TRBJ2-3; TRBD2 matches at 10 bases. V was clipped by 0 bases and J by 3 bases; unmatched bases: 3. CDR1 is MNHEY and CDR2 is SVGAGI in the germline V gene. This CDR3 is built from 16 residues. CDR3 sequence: CASSYSPSGGTDTQYF. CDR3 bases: TGTGCCAGCAGTTACTCGCCTAGCGGGGGAACAGATACGCAGTATTTT.

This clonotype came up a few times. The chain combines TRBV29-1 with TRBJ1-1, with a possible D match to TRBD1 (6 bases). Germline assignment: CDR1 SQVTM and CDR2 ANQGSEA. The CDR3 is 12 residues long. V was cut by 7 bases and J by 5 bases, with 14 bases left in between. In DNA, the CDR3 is TGCAGCGCAGAACAGGGAGGGACTGAAGCTTTCTTT. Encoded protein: CSAEQGGTEAFF. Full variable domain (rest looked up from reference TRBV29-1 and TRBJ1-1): SAVISQKPSRDICQRGTSLTIQCQVDSQVTMMFWYRQQPGQSLTLIATANQGSEATYESGFVIDKFPISRPNLTFSTLTVSNMSPEDSSIYLCSAEQGGTEAFFGQGTRLTVV.

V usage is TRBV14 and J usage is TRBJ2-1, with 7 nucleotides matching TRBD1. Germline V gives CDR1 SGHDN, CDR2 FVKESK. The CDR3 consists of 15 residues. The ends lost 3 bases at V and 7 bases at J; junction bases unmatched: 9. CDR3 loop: CASSQTWDRGNEQFF. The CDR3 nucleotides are TGTGCCAGCAGCCAGACGTGGGACAGAGGAAATGAGCAGTTCTTC.

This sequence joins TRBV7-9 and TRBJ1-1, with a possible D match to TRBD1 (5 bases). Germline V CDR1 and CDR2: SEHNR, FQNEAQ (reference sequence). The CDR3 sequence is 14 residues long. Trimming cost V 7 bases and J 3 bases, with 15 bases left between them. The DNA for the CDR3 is TGTGCCAGCACCGACTTGGGGGGGGACACTGAAGCTTTCTTT. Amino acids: CASTDLGGDTEAFF.

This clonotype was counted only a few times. CDR3 region: CSAPPAPGVYTGELFF. CDR3 nucleotides: TGCAGTGCCCCCCCCGCCCCAGGGGTGTACACCGGGGAGCTGTTTTTT. The chain recombines TRBV20-1 with TRBJ2-2, with D possibly matching TRBD1 (6 bases). V was shortened by 6 bases and J by 3 bases, with 20 bases between the two germline ends. The length of the CDR3 is 16 residues. The germline V gene encodes CDR1 DFQATT and CDR2 SNEGSKA (reference sequence).

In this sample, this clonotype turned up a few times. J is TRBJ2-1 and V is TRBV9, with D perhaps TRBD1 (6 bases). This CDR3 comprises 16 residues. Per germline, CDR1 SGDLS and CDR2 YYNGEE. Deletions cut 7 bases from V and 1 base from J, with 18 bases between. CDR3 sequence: CASAGESGPSYNEQFF. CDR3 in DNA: TGTGCCAGCGCAGGGGAGTCGGGGCCTTCCTACAATGAGCAGTTCTTC.